These 3 T cell receptor beta chains were sequenced from one sample in a study of cytomegalovirus exposure and HLA in healthy donors. Produced via immunoSEQ multiplex PCR; TCRdb's table is partial and in-frame only. The table lists under 400,000 clones, roughly 89% of them singletons, with 0.8% to 0.85% in the top ten. Sequenced input: PBMCs. The receptors derive from a woman aged 18-29 years in good health and CMV-seronegative.

J is TRBJ2-2 and V is TRBV27; tentative D call: TRBD2 (5 bases). The germline CDR1 and CDR2 sequences are MNHEY and SMNVEV (reference sequence). CDR3 length: 14 residues. V gave up 3 bases and J gave up 6 bases, with 11 bases separating them. The CDR3 loop reads CASSLSRGAGELFF. CDR3 nucleotides: TGTGCCAGCAGTTTGTCCCGGGGTGCCGGGGAGCTGTTTTTT.

This chain connects TRBV4-1 to TRBJ2-2; tentatively, D is TRBD2 (5 bases). The V gene lost 4 bases and the J gene lost 0 bases, with 9 bases spanning the gap. CDR1 MGHRA and CDR2 YSYEKL come from the germline V gene. The CDR3 is 15 amino acids. The CDR3, as DNA: TGCGCCAGCAGCCTAGGACTCGCGAACACCGGGGAGCTGTTTTTT. It encodes CASSLGLANTGELFF.

J is TRBJ1-1 and V is TRBV6-1; tentatively, D is TRBD1 (6 bases). The CDR3 has 16 amino acids. V lost 4 bases to trimming and J lost 3 bases, with 18 bases between them. CDR1 and CDR2 (germline): MNHNS, SASEGT. The CDR3 sequence is CASSGGHNTGDTEAFF. CDR3 DNA sequence: TGTGCCAGCAGTGGGGGGCACAATACTGGGGACACTGAAGCTTTCTTT.